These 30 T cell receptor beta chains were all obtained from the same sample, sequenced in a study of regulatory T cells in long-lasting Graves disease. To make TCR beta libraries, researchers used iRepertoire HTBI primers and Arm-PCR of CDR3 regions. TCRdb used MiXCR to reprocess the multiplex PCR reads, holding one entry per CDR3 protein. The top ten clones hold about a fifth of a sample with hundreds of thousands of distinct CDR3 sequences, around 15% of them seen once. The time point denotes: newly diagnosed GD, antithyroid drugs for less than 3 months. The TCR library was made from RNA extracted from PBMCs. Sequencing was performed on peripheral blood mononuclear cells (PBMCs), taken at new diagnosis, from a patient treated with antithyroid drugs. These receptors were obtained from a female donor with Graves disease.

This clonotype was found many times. The CDR3 DNA reads TGTGCCAGCAGCCAAGGGACAGCCACGGGAGAGACCCAGTACTTC. This sequence encodes CASSQGTATGETQYF. This chain joins TRBV11-3 and TRBJ2-5, with 7 bases aligning to TRBD1. The CDR3 totals 15 residues. V gave up 5 bases and J gave up 4 bases; unmatched junction bases: 10. Germline V gives CDR1 SGHNT, CDR2 YENEEA.

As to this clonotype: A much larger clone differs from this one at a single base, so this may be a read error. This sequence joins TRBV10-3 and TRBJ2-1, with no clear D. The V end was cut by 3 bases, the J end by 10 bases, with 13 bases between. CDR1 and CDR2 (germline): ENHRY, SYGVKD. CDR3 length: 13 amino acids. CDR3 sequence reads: CAISDRAPREQFF. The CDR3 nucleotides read TGTGCCATCAGTGATAGGGCTCCCCGAGAGCAGTTCTTC.

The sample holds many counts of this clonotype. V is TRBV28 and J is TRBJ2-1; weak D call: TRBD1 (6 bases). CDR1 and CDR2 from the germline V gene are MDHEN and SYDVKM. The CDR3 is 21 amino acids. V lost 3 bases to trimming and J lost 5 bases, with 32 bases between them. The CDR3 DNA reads TGTGCCAGCAGTTTCCTGGGACGGACAGTCTCAGGTAAGGGGCGCGACAATGAGCAGTTCTTC. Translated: CASSFLGRTVSGKGRDNEQFF.

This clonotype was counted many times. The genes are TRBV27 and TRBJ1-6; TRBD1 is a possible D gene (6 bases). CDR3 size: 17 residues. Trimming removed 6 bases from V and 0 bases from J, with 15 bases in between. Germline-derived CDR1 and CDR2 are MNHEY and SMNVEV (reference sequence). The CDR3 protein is CASRTGGASSYNSPLHF. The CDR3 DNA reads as TGTGCCAGCAGGACGGGGGGGGCGAGCTCCTATAATTCACCCCTCCACTTT.

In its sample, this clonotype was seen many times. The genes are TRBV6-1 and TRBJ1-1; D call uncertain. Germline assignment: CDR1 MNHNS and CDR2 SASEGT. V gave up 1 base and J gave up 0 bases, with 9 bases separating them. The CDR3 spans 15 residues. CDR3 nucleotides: TGTGCCAGCAGTGAAGGAGTAGCCTTGAACACTGAAGCTTTCTTT. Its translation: CASSEGVALNTEAFF.

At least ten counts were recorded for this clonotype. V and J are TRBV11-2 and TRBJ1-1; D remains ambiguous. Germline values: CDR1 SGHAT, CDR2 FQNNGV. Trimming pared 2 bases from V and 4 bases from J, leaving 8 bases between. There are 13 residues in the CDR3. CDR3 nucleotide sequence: TGTGCCAGCAGCTTAAATTCCCCCACTGAAGCTTTCTTT. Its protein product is CASSLNSPTEAFF.

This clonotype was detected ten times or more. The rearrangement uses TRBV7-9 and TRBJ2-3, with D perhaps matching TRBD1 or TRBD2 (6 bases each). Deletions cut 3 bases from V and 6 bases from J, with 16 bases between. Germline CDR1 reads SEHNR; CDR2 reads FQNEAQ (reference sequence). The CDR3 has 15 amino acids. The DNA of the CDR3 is TGTGCCAGCAGCTTGGAGGGGACAAGGGCGGATACGCAGTATTTT. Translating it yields CASSLEGTRADTQYF.

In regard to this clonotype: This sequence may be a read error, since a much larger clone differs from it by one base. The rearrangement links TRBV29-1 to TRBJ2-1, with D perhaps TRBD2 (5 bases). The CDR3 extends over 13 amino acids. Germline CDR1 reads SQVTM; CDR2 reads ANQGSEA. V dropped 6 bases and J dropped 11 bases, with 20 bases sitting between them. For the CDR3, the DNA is TGCAGCGTAACGGGCCGCGGACTCAGCAAGCAGTTCTTC. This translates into CSVTGRGLSKQFF.

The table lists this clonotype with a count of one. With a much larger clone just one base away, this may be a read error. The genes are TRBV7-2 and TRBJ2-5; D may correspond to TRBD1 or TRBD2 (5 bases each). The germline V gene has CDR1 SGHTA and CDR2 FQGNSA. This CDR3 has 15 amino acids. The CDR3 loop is CACSPPRGYSETQYF. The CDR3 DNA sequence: TGTGCCTGCAGCCCACCTCGGGGCTACTCAGAGACCCAGTACTTC.

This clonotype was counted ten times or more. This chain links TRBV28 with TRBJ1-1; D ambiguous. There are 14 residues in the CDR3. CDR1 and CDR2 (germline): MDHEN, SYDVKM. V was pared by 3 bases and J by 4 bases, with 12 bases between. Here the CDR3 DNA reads TGTGCCAGCAGTTTTAAGCCCGGAGGCACTGAAGCTTTCTTT. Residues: CASSFKPGGTEAFF.

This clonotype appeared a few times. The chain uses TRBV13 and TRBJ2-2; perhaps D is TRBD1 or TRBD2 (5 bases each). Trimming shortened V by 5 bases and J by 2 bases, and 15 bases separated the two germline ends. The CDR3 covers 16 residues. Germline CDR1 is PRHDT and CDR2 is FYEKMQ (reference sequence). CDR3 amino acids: CASSPPRGPNTGELFF. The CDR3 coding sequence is TGTGCCAGCAGCCCCCCAAGGGGACCTAACACCGGGGAGCTGTTTTTT. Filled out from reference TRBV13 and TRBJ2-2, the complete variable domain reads AAGVIQSPRHLIKEKRETATLKCYPIPRHDTVYWYQQGPGQDPQFLISFYEKMQSDKGSIPDRFSAQQFSDYHSELNMSSLELGDSALYFCASSPPRGPNTGELFFGEGSRLTVL.

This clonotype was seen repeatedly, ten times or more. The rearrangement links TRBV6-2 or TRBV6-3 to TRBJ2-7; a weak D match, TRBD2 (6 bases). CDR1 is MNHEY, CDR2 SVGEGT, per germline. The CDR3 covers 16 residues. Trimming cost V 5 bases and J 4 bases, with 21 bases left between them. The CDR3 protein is CASSGRRDSPRYEQYF. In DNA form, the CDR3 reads TGTGCCAGCAGTGGGAGACGGGACTCTCCTCGGTACGAGCAGTACTTC.

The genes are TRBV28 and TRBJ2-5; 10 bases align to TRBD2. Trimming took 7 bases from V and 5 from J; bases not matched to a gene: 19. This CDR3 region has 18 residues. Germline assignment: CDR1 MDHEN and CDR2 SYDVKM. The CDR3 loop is CASTSPGLAGVLDETQYF. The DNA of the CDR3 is TGTGCCAGCACCTCCCCGGGGCTAGCGGGAGTGCTCGACGAGACCCAGTACTTC.

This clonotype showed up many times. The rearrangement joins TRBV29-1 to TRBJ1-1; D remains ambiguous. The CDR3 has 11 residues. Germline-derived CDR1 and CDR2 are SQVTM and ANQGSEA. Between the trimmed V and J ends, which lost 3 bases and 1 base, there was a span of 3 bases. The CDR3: CSVEENTEAFF. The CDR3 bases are TGCAGCGTTGAGGAGAACACTGAAGCTTTCTTT.

The CDR3 protein is CASSEAPLMTMNTEAFF. In nucleotides, the CDR3 is TGTGCCAGCAGTGAAGCCCCTCTAATGACCATGAACACTGAAGCTTTCTTT. J is TRBJ1-1 and V is TRBV6-2 or TRBV6-3; the D is unclear. V gave up 5 bases and J gave up 0 bases, with 19 bases separating them. CDR1 is MNHEY, CDR2 SVGEGT, per germline. CDR3 size: 17 residues.

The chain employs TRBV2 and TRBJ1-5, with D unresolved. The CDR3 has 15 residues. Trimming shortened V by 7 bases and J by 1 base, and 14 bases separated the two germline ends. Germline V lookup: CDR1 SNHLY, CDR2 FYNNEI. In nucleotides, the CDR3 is TGTGCCAGCACCCCTCGTGGCAGGAGCAATCAGCCCCAGCATTTT. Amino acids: CASTPRGRSNQPQHF.

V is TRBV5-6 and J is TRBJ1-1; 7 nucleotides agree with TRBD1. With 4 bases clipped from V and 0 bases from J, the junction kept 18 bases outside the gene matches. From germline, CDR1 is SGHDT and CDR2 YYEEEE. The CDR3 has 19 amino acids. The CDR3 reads CASSPTGRGHHWVNTEAFF. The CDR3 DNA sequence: TGTGCCAGCAGCCCCACGGGGAGGGGGCATCACTGGGTGAACACTGAAGCTTTCTTT.

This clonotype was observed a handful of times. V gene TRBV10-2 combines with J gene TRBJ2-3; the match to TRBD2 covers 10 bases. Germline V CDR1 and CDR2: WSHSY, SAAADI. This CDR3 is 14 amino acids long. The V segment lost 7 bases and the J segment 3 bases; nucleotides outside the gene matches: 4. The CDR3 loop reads CASTSGRGTDTQYF. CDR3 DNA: TGCGCCAGCACTAGCGGGAGAGGTACAGATACGCAGTATTTT.

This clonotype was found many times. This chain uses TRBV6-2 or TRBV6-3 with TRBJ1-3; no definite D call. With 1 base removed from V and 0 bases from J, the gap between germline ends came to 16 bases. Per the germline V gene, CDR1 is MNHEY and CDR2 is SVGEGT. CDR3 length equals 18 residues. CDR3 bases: TGTGCCAGCAGTTACTTCTCGGACGGCTTATACTCTGGAAACACCATATATTTT. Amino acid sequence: CASSYFSDGLYSGNTIYF.

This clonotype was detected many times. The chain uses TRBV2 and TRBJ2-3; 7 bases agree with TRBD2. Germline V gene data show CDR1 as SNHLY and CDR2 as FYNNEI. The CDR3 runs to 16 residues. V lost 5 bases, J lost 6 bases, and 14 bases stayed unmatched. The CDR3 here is CASSPSSGLGGDTQYF. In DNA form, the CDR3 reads TGTGCCAGCAGTCCCTCATCGGGACTCGGGGGGGATACGCAGTATTTT.

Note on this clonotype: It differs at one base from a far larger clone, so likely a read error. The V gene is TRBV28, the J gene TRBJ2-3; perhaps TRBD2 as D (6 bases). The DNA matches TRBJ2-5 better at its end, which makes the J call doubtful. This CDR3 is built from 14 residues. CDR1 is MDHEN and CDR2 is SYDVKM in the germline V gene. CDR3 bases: TGTGCCAGCAGTCTCTTCGGGAGCGCGAAGACCCAGTACTTC. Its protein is CASSLFGSAKTQYF.

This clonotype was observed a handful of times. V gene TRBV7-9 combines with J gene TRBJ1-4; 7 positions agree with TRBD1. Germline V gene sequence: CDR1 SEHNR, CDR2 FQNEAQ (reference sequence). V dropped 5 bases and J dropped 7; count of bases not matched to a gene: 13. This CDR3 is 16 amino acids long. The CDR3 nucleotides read TGTGCCAGCAGCCCATTAGGAGGGGGCGGTGGTGAAAAACTGTTTTTT. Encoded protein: CASSPLGGGGGEKLFF.

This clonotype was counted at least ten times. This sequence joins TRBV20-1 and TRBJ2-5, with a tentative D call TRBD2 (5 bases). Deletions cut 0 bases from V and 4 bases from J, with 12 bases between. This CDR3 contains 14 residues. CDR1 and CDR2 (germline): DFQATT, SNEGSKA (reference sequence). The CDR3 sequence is CSAREGSSRETQYF. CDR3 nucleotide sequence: TGCAGTGCTAGAGAGGGTTCTAGCCGAGAGACCCAGTACTTC.

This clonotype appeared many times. CDR3 sequence: CASSSGSGSRYEQYF. Here the CDR3 DNA reads TGTGCCAGCAGCTCCGGGAGCGGGAGTCGGTACGAGCAGTACTTC. The chain joins TRBV12-3 or TRBV12-4 to TRBJ2-7, with 8 nucleotides matching TRBD2. The CDR3 loop spans 15 amino acids. V shed 6 bases and J 4 bases; nucleotides not matched to a gene: 11.

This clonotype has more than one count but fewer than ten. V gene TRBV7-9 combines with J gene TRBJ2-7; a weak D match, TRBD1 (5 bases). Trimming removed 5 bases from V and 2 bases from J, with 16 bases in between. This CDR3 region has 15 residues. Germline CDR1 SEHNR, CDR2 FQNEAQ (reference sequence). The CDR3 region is CASSHSTAPAYEQYF. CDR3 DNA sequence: TGTGCCAGCAGCCATTCGACAGCCCCCGCCTACGAGCAGTACTTC. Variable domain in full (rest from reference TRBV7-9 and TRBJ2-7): DTGVSQNPRHKITKRGQNVTFRCDPISEHNRLYWYRQTLGQGPEFLTYFQNEAQLEKSRLLSDRFSAERPKGSFSTLEIQRTEQGDSAMYLCASSHSTAPAYEQYFGPGTRLTVT.

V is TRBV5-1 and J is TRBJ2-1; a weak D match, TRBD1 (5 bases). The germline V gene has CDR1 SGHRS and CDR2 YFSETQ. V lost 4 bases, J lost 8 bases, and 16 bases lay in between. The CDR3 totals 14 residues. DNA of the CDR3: TGCGCCAGCAGCCGGTGGGGCGGCGAAGATGAGCAGTTCTTC. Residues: CASSRWGGEDEQFF.

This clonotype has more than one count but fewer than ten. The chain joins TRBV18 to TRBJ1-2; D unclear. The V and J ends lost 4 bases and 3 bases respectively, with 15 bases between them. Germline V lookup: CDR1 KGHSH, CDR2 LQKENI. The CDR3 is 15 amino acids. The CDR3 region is CASSLDLPRDYGYTF. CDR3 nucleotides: TGTGCCAGCTCACTCGACCTCCCTCGGGACTATGGCTACACCTTC.

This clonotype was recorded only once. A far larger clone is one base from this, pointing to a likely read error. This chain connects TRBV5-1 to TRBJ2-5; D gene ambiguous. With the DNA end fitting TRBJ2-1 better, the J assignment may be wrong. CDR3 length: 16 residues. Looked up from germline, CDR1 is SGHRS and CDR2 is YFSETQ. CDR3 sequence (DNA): TGCGCCAGCAGCGAGACTTCCCCACGTAACTACAATGAGCAGTTCTTC. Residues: CASSETSPRNYNEQFF.

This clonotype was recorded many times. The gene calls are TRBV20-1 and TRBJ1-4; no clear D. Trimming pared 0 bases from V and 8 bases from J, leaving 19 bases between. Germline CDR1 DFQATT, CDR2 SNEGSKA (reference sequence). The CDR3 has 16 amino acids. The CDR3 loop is CSARDRRRHYGEKLFF. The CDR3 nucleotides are TGCAGTGCTAGAGATCGAAGGCGACATTACGGGGAAAAACTGTTTTTT.

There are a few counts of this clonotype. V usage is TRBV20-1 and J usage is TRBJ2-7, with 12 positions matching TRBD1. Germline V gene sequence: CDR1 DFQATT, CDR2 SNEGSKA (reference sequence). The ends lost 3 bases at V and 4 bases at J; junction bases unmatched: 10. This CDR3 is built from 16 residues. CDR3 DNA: TGCAGTGCTAGGGTCGCAGCGGGACAGGGGGCTTACGAGCAGTACTTC. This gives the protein CSARVAAGQGAYEQYF.